This TCR beta chain came from a study of control samples from healthy donors and cancer patients (dated by TCRdb to the early 2020s). As for this clone: The antigen it binds to is not known. No per-base quality is available; no much larger clone lies one base away.

Library preparation was by the immunoSEQ multiplex PCR assay. The source is immuneACCESS, and TCRdb retained only in-frame sequences with V and J called. Part of the clones is not carried over; for the studies checked, unresolved V genes explain less than half of this, and the remainder is unexplained. Recorded for this sample are 150,000 or so clones; 80% to 95% of them occurred a single time. 5.8% of the sample is taken by the ten largest. The material sequenced was blood. This TCR was recovered from a man aged 18 to 35 in good health.

The CDR3 in this case is CASRPGAGELFF. The sequenced DNA: TGTGCCAGCAGGCCAGGGGCCGGGGAGCTGTTTTTT. Recombination connected TRBV27 to TRBJ2-2, and the D gene may be TRBD1, 6 bases matching. Reading from cysteine to phenylalanine, the CDR3 counts 12 amino acids. The sequence is cut down to CDR3 DNA, 36 bases in frame from base 1. As encoded in the germline V gene (reference sequence), CDR1 is MNHEY while CDR2 is SMNVEV. Trimming costs V 6 bases and J 6 bases, and their ends lie 8 bases apart.